Below, 4 T cell receptor beta chains from the same sample are listed, as sequenced in a study of blood T cell repertoires in COVID-19. The data were produced by immunoSEQ multiplex PCR, yet TCRdb's version contains in-frame clones alone and is incomplete. The data contain under 450,000 clones, less than 90% of them seen just once; the ten biggest clones take up 7.1%. The sequencing input was peripheral blood. The source of these receptors is a woman between 55 and 75 years old with COVID-19, enrolled during active disease.

The rearrangement uses TRBV18 and TRBJ2-3; 10 bases are a match to TRBD2. Germline values: CDR1 KGHSH, CDR2 LQKENI. The CDR3 is 16 residues long. Trimming cost V 0 bases and J 6 bases; bases outside gene matches: 6. CDR3 region: CASSPPSGGLSDTQYF. The CDR3 DNA sequence: TGTGCCAGCTCACCACCTAGCGGGGGGCTATCGGATACGCAGTATTTT.

The V call is TRBV5-6, the J call TRBJ2-3, with D perhaps TRBD2 (6 bases). Germline V gene data show CDR1 as SGHDT and CDR2 as YYEEEE. The CDR3 covers 17 residues. Between the trimmed V and J ends, which lost 3 bases and 2 bases, there was a span of 19 bases. The CDR3 sequence is CASSSTPGLPYTDTQYF. CDR3 sequence (DNA): TGTGCCAGCAGCTCAACTCCGGGACTGCCATACACAGATACGCAGTATTTT.

This chain joins TRBV12-3 or TRBV12-4 and TRBJ1-2; D is uncertain. Trimming stripped 6 bases from V and 2 bases from J, with 10 bases between. The CDR3 runs 13 residues. The CDR3 DNA reads as TGTGCCAGCAGCGGTCTCACGAACTATGGCTACACCTTC. It is translated as CASSGLTNYGYTF.

This clone was seen a few times. The chain is built from TRBV10-3 and TRBJ1-2; TRBD1 matches 11 bases. In germline, CDR1 is ENHRY, CDR2 SYGVKD. V dropped 4 bases and J dropped 7; count of bases not matched to a gene: 5. The CDR3 has 14 residues. The CDR3 loop reads CAISGTGGISGYTF. CDR3 DNA sequence: TGTGCCATCAGTGGGACAGGGGGCATCTCTGGCTACACCTTC.